Below are 16 T cell receptor beta chains sequenced from a single sample in a study of cytomegalovirus exposure and HLA in healthy donors. PCR amplification relied on 60 Vbeta primers (plus 13 Jbeta primers). Here immunoSEQ multiplex PCR was the method, and the copy in TCRdb shows in-frame clones only, minus some. The sample carries tens of thousands of clones, around 86% recorded once. The sample taken for sequencing was PBMCs. These TCRs come from a female donor in good health and CMV-seronegative.

This clone turned up a few times. The chain couples TRBV4-1 to TRBJ2-1; D might be TRBD2 (6 bases). V was clipped by 2 bases and J by 3 bases, with 14 bases between them. Germline V gene sequence: CDR1 MGHRA, CDR2 YSYEKL. The CDR3 has 16 amino acids. The chain's CDR3 is CASSQRGGTIYNEQFF. CDR3 in DNA: TGCGCCAGCAGCCAAAGAGGCGGGACGATCTACAATGAGCAGTTCTTC.

V and J are TRBV9 and TRBJ2-7, with a weak D call TRBD1 (6 bases). This CDR3 has 15 residues. CDR1 is SGDLS, CDR2 YYNGEE, per germline. With 0 bases removed from V and 1 base from J, the gap between germline ends came to 11 bases. CDR3 loop: CASSVGNRESYEQYF. CDR3 sequence (DNA): TGTGCCAGCAGCGTAGGCAACAGGGAGTCCTACGAGCAGTACTTC.

V and J are TRBV5-8 and TRBJ2-1; 7 positions match TRBD2. V was clipped by 2 bases and J by 8 bases; unmatched bases: 13. The CDR3 has 16 residues. In germline, CDR1 is SGHTS, CDR2 YDEGEE. For the CDR3, the DNA is TGTGCCAGCAGCTTCTCGCGCGGGAGACGTTCGTATGAGCAGTTCTTC. This translates into CASSFSRGRRSYEQFF.

The chain combines TRBV30 with TRBJ1-5, with 9 bases lining up with TRBD1. The CDR3 is 14 residues long. V trimming: 0 bases; J trimming: 5 bases; junction bases outside the gene matches: 2. CDR1 and CDR2 (germline): GTSNPN, SVGIG (reference sequence). The CDR3 nucleotides read TGTGCCTGGAGTGTCGGACAGGGGCATCAGCCCCAGCATTTT. It yields the protein CAWSVGQGHQPQHF.

The V and J genes are TRBV27 and TRBJ1-6, with D perhaps matching TRBD1 (5 bases). In germline, CDR1 is MNHEY, CDR2 SMNVEV (reference sequence). V was trimmed by 6 bases and J by 10 bases, leaving 31 bases between them. CDR3 size: 19 residues. The CDR3 nucleotides are TGTGCCAGCAGGGGAAAGGGCCTGGGCTACGACAGTTTAGAATCACCCCTCCACTTT. Translated: CASRGKGLGYDSLESPLHF.

The chain links TRBV5-1 to TRBJ1-4; D unresolved. Germline lookup yields CDR1 SGHRS and CDR2 YFSETQ. CDR3 length: 13 amino acids. Trimming left V 4 bases short and J 7 bases short, with 11 bases between. The CDR3 loop reads CASSPSGVEKLFF. CDR3 DNA: TGCGCCAGCAGCCCGAGCGGAGTTGAAAAACTGTTTTTT.

The chain has TRBV7-2 and TRBJ2-7; D call uncertain. The CDR3 loop spans 14 amino acids. Germline lookup yields CDR1 SGHTA and CDR2 FQGNSA. The V end was cut by 5 bases, the J end by 7 bases, with 18 bases between. CDR3 in amino acids: CASSDQIIAWEQYF. CDR3 in DNA: TGTGCCAGCAGCGACCAAATAATAGCTTGGGAGCAGTACTTC.

CDR3 sequence: CASSLSGTRSYNEQFF. The DNA for the CDR3 is TGTGCCAGCAGCTTAAGCGGGACCCGCTCCTACAATGAGCAGTTCTTC. The genes are TRBV7-2 and TRBJ2-1; TRBD2 matches at 7 bases. J was trimmed by 0 bases and V by 2 bases; bases with no gene match: 4. Germline CDR1 is SGHTA and CDR2 is FQGNSA. This CDR3 has 16 amino acids.

This chain links TRBV5-1 with TRBJ1-4, with D possibly TRBD1 on 6 matching bases. The germline CDR1 and CDR2 sequences are SGHRS and YFSETQ. V was trimmed by 0 bases and J by 6 bases, leaving 9 bases between them. This CDR3 contains 14 residues. The CDR3, as DNA: TGCGCCAGCAGCTTGGACAGGGTAGATGAAAAACTGTTTTTT. Amino acid sequence: CASSLDRVDEKLFF.

The chain links TRBV7-9 to TRBJ1-1, with 9 bases fitting TRBD1. The germline gives CDR1 SEHNR, CDR2 FQNEAQ (reference sequence). The CDR3 is made up of 16 amino acids. After removal of 4 bases from V and 1 base from J, the junction contained 7 bases not matched to a gene. In DNA, the CDR3 is TGTGCCAGCAGCTCGCCCCAGGGACAGGGGAACACTGAAGCTTTCTTT. It yields the protein CASSSPQGQGNTEAFF.

The chain recombines TRBV30 with TRBJ1-5; tentatively, D is TRBD1 (5 bases). V lost 4 bases and J lost 4, with 14 bases in between. This CDR3 has 14 residues. Germline V gene data show CDR1 as GTSNPN and CDR2 as SVGIG (reference sequence). CDR3 sequence: CAWTPGLSNQPQHF. CDR3 sequence (DNA): TGTGCCTGGACCCCGGGACTGTCGAATCAGCCCCAGCATTTT.

The rearrangement links TRBV11-1 to TRBJ2-7; TRBD1 aligns across 8 bases. Germline CDR1 is SGHAT and CDR2 is FQDESV (reference sequence). V lost 5 bases to trimming and J lost 4 bases; unmatched junction nucleotides: 13. CDR3 size: 16 residues. CDR3 DNA: TGTGCCAGCAGCGAACCGGACAGGACAGGGAATTACGAGCAGTACTTC. Protein: CASSEPDRTGNYEQYF.

The V call is TRBV7-6, the J call TRBJ2-1, with 7 nucleotides matching TRBD2. V was pared by 3 bases and J by 10 bases, with 3 bases of the junction left unmatched. Looked up from germline, CDR1 is SGHVS and CDR2 is FNYEAQ. The CDR3 is made up of 12 amino acids. The CDR3 is CASSFALAEQFF. The CDR3 nucleotides are TGTGCCAGCAGCTTCGCACTAGCGGAGCAGTTCTTC.

The V call is TRBV5-8, the J call TRBJ2-3, with D possibly matching TRBD1 (5 bases). Germline V lookup: CDR1 SGHTS, CDR2 YDEGEE. The CDR3 runs to 14 residues. Trimming pared 2 bases from V and 2 bases from J, leaving 9 bases between. The CDR3: CASSFSGPTDTQYF. CDR3 DNA sequence: TGTGCCAGCAGCTTCTCAGGGCCCACAGATACGCAGTATTTT. Looking up the rest from reference TRBV5-8 and TRBJ2-3 gives the full variable domain: EAGVTQSPTHLIKTRGQQATLRCSPISGHTSVYWYQQALGLGLQFLLWYDEGEERNRGNFPPRFSGRQFPNYSSELNVNALELEDSALYLCASSFSGPTDTQYFGPGTRLTVL.

This chain joins TRBV9 and TRBJ1-6; D gene ambiguous. Germline loops: CDR1 SGDLS, CDR2 YYNGEE. Between the trimmed V and J ends, which lost 0 bases and 3 bases, there was a span of 7 bases. The CDR3 spans 15 residues. The CDR3 here is CASSVAEFYNSPLHF. Here the CDR3 DNA reads TGTGCCAGCAGCGTAGCTGAGTTCTATAATTCACCCCTCCACTTT.

This clone appeared once. The CDR3 sequence: CASSEEFGAGAHGYTF. The CDR3 DNA is TGTGCCAGCAGTGAGGAATTTGGGGCAGGGGCCCATGGCTACACCTTC. This sequence joins TRBV2 and TRBJ1-2; D perhaps matches TRBD1 (6 bases). V gave up 3 bases and J gave up 6 bases, with 20 bases separating them. Per germline, CDR1 SNHLY and CDR2 FYNNEI. The CDR3 spans 16 residues.